This T cell receptor (beta chain) was profiled in a study of blood T cell repertoires in COVID-19. Assignment of participants to cohorts was predicated upon participant-reported clinical history. The CDR3 runs 14 residues. V was pared by 5 bases and J by 5 bases, with 5 bases of the junction left unmatched. Germline V CDR1 and CDR2: SGHAT, FQNNGV. Sequenced by immunoSEQ multiplex PCR; TCRdb stores in-frame clones only, minus some. The sample records about 210,000 clones, roughly 88% being singletons. The receptor was isolated from a man aged 35 to 55 with acute COVID-19. The rearrangement uses TRBV11-2 and TRBJ2-7; TRBD2 agrees at 11 bases. Sequenced input: PBMCs or T cells enriched from blood (not recorded which). CDR3 in amino acids: CASSILAGANEQYF. For the CDR3, the DNA is TGTGCCAGCAGCATACTAGCGGGAGCCAACGAGCAGTACTTC.